This T cell receptor beta chain was recovered during a study of control samples from healthy donors and cancer patients. The germline gives CDR1 SGHAT, CDR2 FQNNGV. V lost 0 bases, J lost 14 bases, and 20 bases lay in between. The CDR3 covers 15 residues. Using immunoSEQ multiplex PCR, the repertoire was profiled, and TCRdb retains in-frame clones only, with some absent. The repertoire includes 130,000 or so clones, about 90% of them detected once, and 6% to 9.5% sits in the top ten. The sample taken for sequencing was PBMCs. The rearrangement uses TRBV11-2 and TRBJ2-1; D remains unclear. This TCR was sampled from a man between 50 and 59 years old with head and neck cancer. Here the CDR3 reads CASSLEASLESEKFF. For the CDR3, the DNA is TGTGCCAGCAGCTTAGAGGCTAGTTTGGAGTCGGAAAAGTTCTTC.